The rows below give T cell receptor beta chains drawn from one sample of a study of regulatory T cells in long-lasting Graves disease. A single record per CDR3 protein comes from TCRdb applying MiXCR to the multiplex PCR reads. The sample consists of just over 600,000 distinct CDR3 sequences, approximately 15% of them appearing once. The same sample was also used in a study of T cells in Graves' hyperthyroidism and ophthalmopathy.

The sequences come from peripheral blood mononuclear cells (PBMCs), collected at new diagnosis, from a patient treated with antithyroid drugs. All receptors come from a woman in her 30s with Graves disease. The CDR3 runs from the conserved cysteine through the conserved F or W. A D gene is named only where the DNA matches it firmly. A clone size is listed for some rows: how often the clone was seen (once, few, many), or a class if it is expanded.

D: -; size: few; J: TRBJ2-1; V: TRBV15; CDR3: CATSTDGRSYNEQFF; DNA: TGTGCCACCAGCACGGACGGGCGCTCCTACAATGAGCAGTTCTTC
D: TRBD1; size: -; J: TRBJ2-5; V: TRBV11-1; CDR3: CASSPPGQGFVETQYF; DNA: TGTGCCAGCTCACCCCCGGGACAGGGATTTGTAGAGACCCAGTACTTC
D: -; size: many; J: TRBJ2-7; V: TRBV7-3; CDR3: CASSLSAGISTTQYF; DNA: TGTGCCAGCAGCTTAAGCGCAGGGATTTCTACGACGCAGTACTTC
D: TRBD1; size: -; J: TRBJ2-7; V: TRBV7-2; CDR3: CASSLTRTGRSEQYF; DNA: TGTGCCAGCAGCTTAACAAGGACAGGGAGGAGCGAGCAGTACTTC
D: TRBD1; size: many; J: TRBJ2-1; V: TRBV2; CDR3: CASLFLDRSSEQFF; DNA: TGTGCCAGCCTATTTTTGGACAGGTCAAGTGAGCAGTTCTTC
D: TRBD2; size: -; J: TRBJ2-1; V: TRBV3-1; CDR3: CASSPPLQRGYNEQFF; DNA: TGTGCCAGCAGCCCTCCTCTGCAGCGGGGATACAATGAGCAGTTCTTC
D: -; size: few; J: TRBJ1-1; V: TRBV4-1; CDR3: CASSQGSGRQVNTEAFF; DNA: TGCGCCAGCAGCCAAGGCTCGGGAAGACAGGTGAACACTGAAGCTTTCTTT
D: TRBD1; size: -; J: TRBJ2-5; V: TRBV29-1; CDR3: CSAENRGQETQYF; DNA: TGCAGCGCAGAGAACAGGGGCCAAGAGACCCAGTACTTC
D: -; size: few; J: TRBJ2-1; V: TRBV30; CDR3: CAWGEQFF; DNA: TGTGCGTGGGGTGAGCAGTTCTTC
D: TRBD1; size: -; J: TRBJ1-6; V: TRBV2; CDR3: CASSTSQGVNSPLHF; DNA: TGTGCCAGCAGTACAAGCCAGGGGGTGAATTCACCCCTCCACTTT
D: -; size: -; J: TRBJ2-5; V: TRBV18; CDR3: CASSPVGLPETQYF; DNA: TGTGCCAGCTCACCCGTGGGGTTGCCGGAGACCCAGTACTTC
D: TRBD1; size: many; J: TRBJ2-7; V: TRBV7-9; CDR3: CASSFPGQDFYEQYF; DNA: TGTGCCAGCAGCTTCCCGGGACAGGATTTCTACGAGCAGTACTTC
D: TRBD1; size: many; J: TRBJ1-6; V: TRBV7-9; CDR3: CASSLGRDSNSPLHF; DNA: TGTGCCAGCAGCTTGGGACGGGACAGTAATTCACCCCTCCACTTT
D: -; size: many; J: TRBJ1-6; V: TRBV28; CDR3: CASSVDSSYNSPLHF; DNA: TGTGCCAGCAGTGTGGACAGCTCCTATAATTCACCCCTCCACTTT
D: -; size: -; J: TRBJ1-1; V: TRBV18; CDR3: CASSPRMTGGTRVGDTEAFF; DNA: TGTGCCAGCTCACCACGGATGACCGGGGGGACAAGGGTTGGGGACACTGAAGCTTTCTTT
D: -; size: -; J: TRBJ2-2; V: TRBV20-1; CDR3: CSADKGGNTGELFF; DNA: TGCAGTGCGGACAAGGGGGGGAACACCGGGGAGCTGTTTTTT
D: -; size: -; J: TRBJ2-7; V: TRBV7-2; CDR3: CASSLAFSYEQYF; DNA: TGTGCCAGCAGCTTAGCTTTCTCCTACGAGCAGTACTTC
D: -; size: few; J: TRBJ2-7; V: TRBV3-1; CDR3: CASSQKGARSLYF; DNA: TGTGCCAGCAGCCAGAAAGGGGCGCGAAGTCTGTACTTC
D: -; size: few; J: TRBJ1-1; V: TRBV4-1; CDR3: CASSLRQRNTEAFF; DNA: TGCGCCAGCAGCCTAAGACAGAGGAACACTGAAGCTTTCTTT
D: -; size: many; J: TRBJ1-1; V: TRBV10-3; CDR3: CAISESWGTEAFF; DNA: TGTGCCATCAGTGAGTCCTGGGGCACTGAAGCTTTCTTT
D: -; size: -; J: TRBJ1-2; V: TRBV9; CDR3: CASSVVNYGYTF; DNA: TGTGCCAGCAGCGTAGTTAACTATGGCTACACCTTC
D: -; size: many; J: TRBJ2-7; V: TRBV5-1; CDR3: CASSDESYEQYF; DNA: TGCGCCAGCAGCGATGAGTCCTACGAGCAGTACTTC
D: -; size: -; J: TRBJ2-3; V: TRBV20-1; CDR3: CSANEQGGDTQYF; DNA: TGCAGTGCTAATGAACAGGGAGGAGATACGCAGTATTTT
D: -; size: many; J: TRBJ2-7; V: TRBV27; CDR3: CASSLSAESLAYEQYF; DNA: TGTGCCAGCAGTTTATCTGCCGAGTCCCTGGCCTACGAGCAGTACTTC
D: -; size: few; J: TRBJ2-1; V: TRBV3-1; CDR3: CASSQEAGIREQFF; DNA: TGTGCCAGCAGCCAAGAGGCAGGGATAAGAGAGCAGTTCTTC
D: TRBD2; size: -; J: TRBJ2-7; V: TRBV20-1; CDR3: CSAYQGSGSPYEQYF; DNA: TGCAGTGCTTATCAAGGAAGCGGGAGTCCCTACGAGCAGTACTTC
D: -; size: few; J: TRBJ1-1; V: TRBV5-1; CDR3: CASSPRGEYTEAFF; DNA: TGCGCCAGCAGCCCACGTGGGGAGTACACTGAAGCTTTCTTT
D: TRBD2; size: few; J: TRBJ2-1; V: TRBV28; CDR3: CASSSSGRAPNEQFF; DNA: TGTGCCAGCAGCTCAAGCGGGAGGGCCCCCAATGAGCAGTTCTTC
D: TRBD2; size: many; J: TRBJ2-2; V: TRBV3-1; CDR3: CASSLSGGSSRAGELFF; DNA: TGTGCCAGCAGCCTGAGCGGGGGCTCTTCGAGGGCCGGGGAGCTGTTTTTT
D: -; size: -; J: TRBJ2-2; V: TRBV5-1; CDR3: CASSLRRGANTGELFF; DNA: TGCGCCAGCAGCTTGCGGCGCGGGGCCAACACCGGGGAGCTGTTTTTT
D: -; size: many; J: TRBJ2-1; V: TRBV28; CDR3: CASRRGGVVSYNEQFF; DNA: TGTGCCAGCCGACGAGGCGGGGTCGTCTCTTACAATGAGCAGTTCTTC
D: TRBD2; size: few; J: TRBJ2-5; V: TRBV20-1; CDR3: CSARGTSGKISYETQYF; DNA: TGCAGTGCTAGGGGGACTAGCGGCAAAATATCGTATGAGACCCAGTACTTC
D: -; size: -; J: TRBJ1-5; V: TRBV2; CDR3: CASSQTSVYFCAISGSGERPQHF; DNA: -
D: -; size: many; J: TRBJ2-1; V: TRBV11-1; CDR3: CASSHTNQGNEQFF; DNA: TGTGCCAGCAGTCATACTAACCAGGGGAATGAGCAGTTCTTC
D: -; size: few; J: TRBJ1-1; V: TRBV30; CDR3: CAWSGGWGGLGTEAFF; DNA: TGTGCCTGGAGTGGGGGGTGGGGGGGGCTAGGCACTGAAGCTTTCTTT
D: TRBD2; size: many; J: TRBJ2-1; V: TRBV20-1; CDR3: CSARERWRLADLWMNEQFF; DNA: TGCAGTGCTAGAGAAAGGTGGAGACTAGCGGACCTATGGATGAATGAGCAGTTCTTC
D: -; size: -; J: TRBJ2-7; V: TRBV6-1; CDR3: CASSEDAPIPTYEQYF; DNA: TGTGCCAGCAGTGAAGATGCTCCGATCCCAACCTACGAGCAGTACTTC
D: TRBD2; size: -; J: TRBJ2-1; V: TRBV7-3; CDR3: CASSLRTSGSPKDEQFF; DNA: TGTGCCAGCAGCTTAAGGACTAGCGGGAGCCCTAAGGATGAGCAGTTCTTC
D: TRBD1; size: many; J: TRBJ1-5; V: TRBV6-1; CDR3: CASSPGQVNQPQHF; DNA: TGTGCCAGCAGCCCAGGACAGGTTAATCAGCCCCAGCATTTT
D: -; size: many; J: TRBJ2-7; V: TRBV28; CDR3: CASSSQPRSYEQYF; DNA: TGTGCCAGCAGTTCTCAGCCGCGCTCCTACGAGCAGTACTTC
D: -; size: many; J: TRBJ2-1; V: TRBV2; CDR3: CASSRGHGSYNEQFF; DNA: TGTGCCAGCAGTAGGGGACATGGCTCCTACAATGAGCAGTTCTTC
D: TRBD2; size: many; J: TRBJ2-7; V: TRBV2; CDR3: CASRFGLAGFSYEQYF; DNA: TGTGCCAGCAGATTTGGACTAGCGGGATTCTCCTACGAGCAGTACTTC
D: TRBD2; size: many; J: TRBJ2-7; V: TRBV28; CDR3: CASIGGRAERYEQYF; DNA: TGTGCCAGCATAGGCGGGAGGGCCGAACGGTACGAGCAGTACTTC
D: -; size: few; J: TRBJ2-1; V: TRBV4-1; CDR3: CASSSGSNSYNEQFF; DNA: TGCGCCAGCAGCTCCGGGAGCAACTCCTACAATGAGCAGTTCTTC
D: -; size: few; J: TRBJ2-3; V: TRBV20-1; CDR3: CSAIPLGAPTDTQYF; DNA: TGCAGTGCAATTCCTCTTGGCGCCCCCACAGATACGCAGTATTTT
D: -; size: many; J: TRBJ1-6; V: TRBV11-2; CDR3: CASSSGVGKGTSPLHF; DNA: TGTGCCAGCAGCTCTGGTGTAGGGAAGGGAACGTCACCCCTCCACTTT
D: -; size: many; J: TRBJ1-1; V: TRBV12-3/TRBV12-4; CDR3: CASSGRTFGAFF; DNA: TGTGCCAGCAGCGGACGAACATTCGGGGCTTTCTTT
D: TRBD1; size: many; J: TRBJ1-1; V: TRBV3-1; CDR3: CASSPGQGGNTEAFF; DNA: TGTGCCAGCAGCCCGGGACAGGGGGGTAACACTGAAGCTTTCTTT
D: -; size: -; J: TRBJ2-2; V: TRBV12-3/TRBV12-4; CDR3: CASLSWPGELFF; DNA: TGTGCCAGCCTAAGCTGGCCCGGGGAGCTGTTTTTT
D: -; size: -; J: TRBJ2-2; V: TRBV30; CDR3: CAWSLGRTIGELFF; DNA: TGTGCCTGGTCTTTGGGACGGACAATAGGGGAGCTGTTTTTT
D: -; size: few; J: TRBJ1-4; V: TRBV18; CDR3: CASSPLSRQAQSEKLFF; DNA: TGTGCCAGCTCACCACTCTCGAGACAGGCCCAAAGTGAAAAACTGTTTTTT
D: TRBD2; size: few; J: TRBJ2-2; V: TRBV24-1; CDR3: CATSVGDGHLSGRITGELFF; DNA: TGTGCCACCAGTGTTGGGGACGGACATCTTAGCGGGAGGATCACCGGGGAGCTGTTTTTT